Listed below are T cell receptor beta chains from one sample, sequenced in a study of T cell responses to AZD1222 COVID-19 vaccine. Some clones are missing from TCRdb's copy, which holds only in-frame ones; the method was immunoSEQ multiplex PCR. The sample has about 100,000 clones, 80% to 95% seen once. The source was peripheral blood, collected on day 0 of AZD1222 vaccination. These receptors were taken from an adult in good health. The CDR3 runs from the conserved cysteine through the conserved F or W. A D gene is named only where the DNA matches it firmly. Some rows mark clone size as missing; the rest say once, few, many or name a class of expanded clone.

D gene	CDR3 length	J gene	V gene	clone size	CDR3 protein	CDR3 DNA
NA	14	TRBJ1-5	TRBV27	NA	CASAWDGGNQPQHF	TGTGCCAGCGCCTGGGACGGGGGCAATCAGCCCCAGCATTTT
NA	12	TRBJ1-2	TRBV19	NA	CASGRDGYGYTF	TGTGCCAGTGGCCGGGACGGCTATGGCTACACCTTC
NA	16	TRBJ1-1	TRBV7-9	NA	CASSLVPGPMNTEAFF	TGTGCCAGCAGCTTAGTACCGGGACCCATGAACACTGAAGCTTTCTTT
NA	13	TRBJ2-7	TRBV27	NA	CASSPGRSYEQYF	TGTGCCAGCAGTCCAGGTCGCTCCTACGAGCAGTACTTC
NA	12	TRBJ2-5	TRBV29-1	NA	CSIRQIQETQYF	TGCAGCATCAGACAGATCCAAGAGACCCAGTACTTC
NA	13	TRBJ1-6	TRBV2	few	CASGQNYNSPLHF	TGTGCCAGCGGACAGAACTATAATTCACCCCTCCACTTT
NA	15	TRBJ1-4	TRBV4-2	NA	CASSPKSGPNEKLFF	TGTGCCAGCAGCCCCAAATCCGGACCTAATGAAAAACTGTTTTTT
NA	13	TRBJ1-2	TRBV5-1	NA	CASSLEGNYGYTF	TGCGCCAGCAGCTTGGAGGGCAACTATGGCTACACCTTC
NA	16	TRBJ1-5	TRBV19	NA	CASSIDQGFGNQPQHF	TGTGCCAGTAGTATAGATCAGGGGTTCGGGAATCAGCCCCAGCATTTT
TRBD1	16	TRBJ1-2	TRBV19	NA	CASSPPRGTGVGGYTF	TGTGCCAGTAGCCCACCTCGTGGGACAGGGGTTGGCGGCTACACCTTC
TRBD2	16	TRBJ2-1	TRBV7-3	NA	CASSFTAGTSGNEQFF	TGTGCCAGCAGCTTTACTGCCGGGACTAGCGGAAATGAGCAGTTCTTC
TRBD1	15	TRBJ1-4	TRBV7-9	NA	CASSSLTGSNEKLFF	TGTGCCAGCAGCTCGCTGACAGGGAGTAATGAAAAACTGTTTTTT
NA	15	TRBJ1-5	TRBV28	NA	CASRPPQLGNQPQHF	TGTGCCAGCAGGCCCCCCCAGTTGGGCAATCAGCCCCAGCATTTT
TRBD1	16	TRBJ1-2	TRBV6-6	NA	CASSPGQGALRGGYTF	TGTGCCAGCAGTCCGGGACAGGGAGCTTTAAGGGGTGGCTACACCTTC
NA	17	TRBJ2-6	TRBV19	NA	CASSPLQDYSGANVLTF	TGTGCCAGTAGTCCGTTACAGGATTACTCTGGGGCCAACGTCCTGACTTTC
TRBD2	16	TRBJ2-1	TRBV5-1	NA	CASSLGTSGSIGEQFF	TGCGCCAGCAGCCTGGGTACTAGCGGGAGTATTGGTGAGCAGTTCTTC
NA	15	TRBJ2-1	TRBV29-1	NA	CSVNRGSSSYNEQFF	TGCAGCGTCAACCGCGGGTCGAGCTCCTACAATGAGCAGTTCTTC
NA	14	TRBJ2-3	TRBV19	NA	CASRSRRPTDTQYF	TGTGCCAGTAGGTCGCGGCGACCCACAGATACGCAGTATTTT
NA	16	TRBJ2-2	TRBV18	NA	CASSPFSDGATGELFF	TGTGCCAGCTCACCATTTAGTGACGGAGCCACCGGGGAGCTGTTTTTT
NA	14	TRBJ1-5	TRBV10-2	NA	CASSEAGTDQPQHF	TGCGCCAGCAGTGAGGCGGGGACGGATCAGCCCCAGCATTTT
NA	14	TRBJ1-1	TRBV6-1	NA	CASSPQGLNTEAFF	TGTGCCAGCAGTCCTCAGGGTCTGAACACTGAAGCTTTCTTT
NA	14	TRBJ1-5	TRBV27	NA	CASSWAPGTLPQHF	TGTGCCAGCAGTTGGGCTCCGGGCACGTTGCCCCAGCATTTT
TRBD2	13	TRBJ2-7	TRBV7-8	NA	CASSRTSGSEQYF	TGTGCCAGCAGCCGGACTAGCGGGAGCGAGCAGTACTTC
TRBD1	13	TRBJ1-2	TRBV6-5	NA	CASRRQGVQSYTF	TGTGCCAGCAGAAGACAGGGCGTTCAGAGCTACACCTTC
TRBD1	13	TRBJ1-2	TRBV28	NA	CASSQGQGYGYTF	TGTGCCAGCAGTCAGGGACAGGGCTATGGCTACACCTTC
NA	16	TRBJ2-3	TRBV5-8	NA	CASSPGGGPYTDTQYF	TGTGCCAGCAGCCCTGGGGGAGGACCATACACAGATACGCAGTATTTT
NA	15	TRBJ2-1	TRBV5-4	NA	CASSPLPSSYNEQFF	TGTGCCAGCAGCCCCCTTCCTTCCTCCTACAATGAGCAGTTCTTC
TRBD1	15	TRBJ1-4	TRBV4-1	once	CASSQEGAGGEKLFF	TGCGCCAGCAGCCAAGAAGGGGCAGGGGGTGAAAAACTGTTTTTT
TRBD2	14	TRBJ2-3	TRBV2	NA	CASSVTSGRDTQYF	TGTGCCAGCAGTGTAACTAGCGGACGAGATACGCAGTATTTT
TRBD2	18	TRBJ2-1	TRBV28	NA	CASPPGLAGVIPQYEQFF	TGTGCCAGCCCACCGGGACTAGCGGGAGTCATTCCGCAATACGAGCAGTTCTTC
TRBD2	15	TRBJ2-7	TRBV3-1/TRBV3-2	NA	CASSQDASGGYEQYF	TGTGCCAGCAGCCAAGACGCTAGCGGCGGGTACGAGCAGTACTTC
NA	13	TRBJ1-3	TRBV4-1	NA	CASSQLYGNTIYF	TGCGCCAGCAGCCAGCTTTACGGAAACACCATATATTTT
NA	13	TRBJ2-7	TRBV27	NA	CASSLSETYEQYF	TGTGCCAGCAGTTTATCAGAAACCTACGAGCAGTACTTC
NA	15	TRBJ2-7	TRBV27	NA	CASSLSGMVSYEQYF	TGTGCCAGCAGTTTATCGGGGATGGTCTCCTACGAGCAGTACTTC
NA	15	TRBJ1-1	TRBV7-9	NA	CASSLVGAENTEAFF	TGTGCCAGCAGCTTAGTGGGTGCCGAGAACACTGAAGCTTTCTTT
TRBD1	14	TRBJ2-7	TRBV9	NA	CASSAGTGVYEQYF	TGTGCCAGCAGCGCCGGGACAGGGGTCTACGAGCAGTACTTC
NA	14	TRBJ2-3	TRBV7-3	NA	CASSSGHTTEAQYF	TGTGCCAGCAGCTCTGGACATACAACAGAGGCGCAGTATTTT
TRBD1	13	TRBJ1-2	TRBV27	NA	CASSPDRVGGYTF	TGTGCCAGCAGTCCCGACAGGGTAGGTGGCTACACCTTC
NA	12	TRBJ2-5	TRBV7-9	NA	CASSLAQETQYF	TGTGCCAGCAGCTTAGCTCAGGAGACCCAGTACTTC
TRBD1	16	TRBJ1-3	TRBV5-1	NA	CASSLGTGGSGNTIYF	TGCGCCAGCAGCTTGGGGACAGGGGGCTCTGGAAACACCATATATTTT
NA	14	TRBJ1-2	TRBV28	NA	CASSFRVTGGGYTF	TGTGCCAGCAGCTTCAGGGTAACCGGAGGTGGCTACACCTTC
TRBD2	16	TRBJ2-1	TRBV11-2	NA	CASSPLLAAPLNEQFF	TGTGCCAGCAGCCCCCTACTAGCGGCCCCTCTCAATGAGCAGTTCTTC
NA	14	TRBJ1-1	TRBV10-2	NA	CASSERGFFTEAFF	TGCGCCAGCAGTGAACGAGGGTTTTTTACTGAAGCTTTCTTT
NA	13	TRBJ2-7	TRBV5-4	NA	CASSLDRAYEQYF	TGTGCCAGCAGCTTGGACAGGGCCTACGAGCAGTACTTC